Below are 20 T cell receptor beta chains sequenced from a single sample in a study of T cell responses to AZD1222 COVID-19 vaccine. The repertoire was sequenced with immunoSEQ multiplex PCR; TCRdb's copy has only in-frame clones and lacks some. The table includes roughly 150,000 clones, about 93% detected once. Sequenced material: peripheral blood, taken on day 0 of AZD1222 vaccination. The receptors were gathered from an adult in good health.

V is TRBV27 and J is TRBJ1-1; no definite D call. There are 11 residues in the CDR3. V lost 10 bases and J lost 0, with 6 bases in between. The germline gives CDR1 MNHEY, CDR2 SMNVEV (reference sequence). For the CDR3, the DNA is TGTGCCAAGGACGTGAACACTGAAGCTTTCTTT. Translating it yields CAKDVNTEAFF.

This sequence joins TRBV4-3 and TRBJ2-7, with 7 bases identical to TRBD1. CDR3 size: 17 residues. V gave up 4 bases and J gave up 3 bases; unmatched junction bases: 15. Germline V lookup: CDR1 LGHNA, CDR2 YSLEER. The CDR3 reads CASSPGTGQIPSYEQYF. The CDR3 DNA reads TGCGCCAGCAGCCCGGGTACGGGACAGATACCTAGCTACGAGCAGTACTTC.

This clone has just a few counts. The chain recombines TRBV7-2 with TRBJ2-2; TRBD2 is a possible D gene (6 bases). This CDR3 contains 13 residues. CDR1 SGHTA and CDR2 FQGNSA come from the germline V gene. V was pared by 3 bases and J by 6 bases, with 8 bases between. CDR3 loop: CASSFGGAGELFF. The CDR3 nucleotides read TGTGCCAGCAGCTTCGGAGGGGCCGGGGAGCTGTTTTTT.

V gene TRBV6-5 combines with J gene TRBJ2-1, with D tentatively TRBD1 or TRBD2 (6 bases each). V was shortened by 4 bases and J by 7 bases, with 20 bases between the two germline ends. From germline, CDR1 is MNHEY and CDR2 SVGAGI. The CDR3 extends over 16 amino acids. CDR3 residues: CASSSSERGVRNEQFF. CDR3 coding DNA: TGTGCCAGCAGTTCCTCGGAGAGGGGGGTGAGGAATGAGCAGTTCTTC.

V gene TRBV5-1 combines with J gene TRBJ1-1; TRBD1 is a possible D gene (6 bases). This CDR3 has 14 amino acids. Germline V lookup: CDR1 SGHRS, CDR2 YFSETQ. V shed 9 bases and J shed 2 bases, with 17 bases lying between them. CDR3 in amino acids: CATTSGAFNTEAFF. CDR3 sequence (DNA): TGCGCCACTACCTCGGGGGCCTTTAACACTGAAGCTTTCTTT. The variable domain in full, with the rest retrieved from reference TRBV5-1 and TRBJ1-1, is KAGVTQTPRYLIKTRGQQVTLSCSPISGHRSVSWYQQTPGQGLQFLFEYFSETQRNKGNFPGRFSGRQFSNSRSEMNVSTLELGDSALYLCATTSGAFNTEAFFGQGTRLTVV.

The chain recombines TRBV6-5 with TRBJ1-2; the D gene is possibly TRBD1 (5 bases). This CDR3 region has 15 residues. V was trimmed by 0 bases and J by 0 bases, leaving 8 bases between them. The germline V gene encodes CDR1 MNHEY and CDR2 SVGAGI. The CDR3: CASSYSGVANYGYTF. CDR3 nucleotides: TGTGCCAGCAGTTACTCGGGGGTAGCTAACTATGGCTACACCTTC.

The rearrangement uses TRBV10-3 and TRBJ2-2; tentative D call: TRBD1 (5 bases). Germline lookup yields CDR1 ENHRY and CDR2 SYGVKD. The CDR3 totals 14 residues. The ends were cut back, 4 bases at V and 1 base at J, with 7 bases in the middle. The CDR3 region is CAISAGLNTGELFF. The CDR3 region has the DNA TGTGCCATCAGTGCAGGGTTGAACACCGGGGAGCTGTTTTTT.

This clone was observed a single time. The V and J genes are TRBV6-5 and TRBJ2-5, with D maybe TRBD2 (7 bases). The CDR3 length is 15 residues. Trimming removed 0 bases at V and 4 bases at J, with 12 bases between. Germline CDR1 and CDR2: MNHEY and SVGAGI. DNA for the CDR3: TGTGCCAGCAGTTACTCGAAGGGGGGGCGAGAGACCCAGTACTTC. Translating it yields CASSYSKGGRETQYF.

The chain has TRBV5-5 and TRBJ2-2; D might be TRBD2 (6 bases). The CDR3 length is 16 residues. Trimming removed 0 bases from V and 6 bases from J, with 15 bases in between. CDR1 is SGHKS and CDR2 is YYEKEE in the germline V gene (reference sequence). The CDR3 region has the DNA TGTGCCAGCAGCTTGGTGGACGGGGAGGTTGCCGGGGAGCTGTTTTTT. Translating it yields CASSLVDGEVAGELFF. The full variable domain, in which reference TRBV5-5 and TRBJ2-2 provide the parts outside the CDR3, is DAGVTQSPTHLIKTRGQQVTLRCSPISGHKSVSWYQQVLGQGPQFIFQYYEKEERGRGNFPDRFSARQFPNYSSELNVNALLLGDSALYLCASSLVDGEVAGELFFGEGSRLTVL.

V usage is TRBV12-3 or TRBV12-4 and J usage is TRBJ1-2; D perhaps matches TRBD1 (5 bases). The V end was cut by 7 bases, the J end by 7 bases, with 13 bases between. This CDR3 spans 12 amino acids. CDR3 bases: TGTGCCAGCACCCGTGGGGGGTTTGGCTACACCTTC. Its protein is CASTRGGFGYTF.

The chain joins TRBV5-1 to TRBJ1-2; possibly TRBD1 for D (5 bases). CDR1 is SGHRS and CDR2 is YFSETQ in the germline V gene. This CDR3 contains 14 residues. V was shortened by 0 bases and J by 4 bases, with 10 bases between the two germline ends. CDR3 region: CASSLGRGIYGYTF. The CDR3 nucleotides are TGCGCCAGCAGCTTGGGCCGGGGGATCTATGGCTACACCTTC.

The chain combines TRBV12-5 with TRBJ1-5, with D unresolved. The CDR3 has 15 amino acids. Germline lookup yields CDR1 LGHNT and CDR2 FRNRAP. Trimming pared 6 bases from V and 2 bases from J, leaving 14 bases between. CDR3 in amino acids: CASGPGPWGNQPQHF. CDR3 in DNA: TGTGCTAGTGGCCCGGGCCCTTGGGGCAATCAGCCCCAGCATTTT.

The rearrangement uses TRBV5-1 and TRBJ1-5; D remains ambiguous. Germline V gene data show CDR1 as SGHRS and CDR2 as YFSETQ. The CDR3 runs to 15 residues. Trimming removed 2 bases from V and 3 bases from J, with 12 bases in between. Here the CDR3 DNA reads TGCGCCAGCAGCTTTGGTGGGCGGAACAATCAGCCCCAGCATTTT. It yields the protein CASSFGGRNNQPQHF.

The chain links TRBV12-3 or TRBV12-4 to TRBJ2-4; no clear D. The germline V and J ends were trimmed by 1 base and 1 base, with 2 bases remaining between them. This CDR3 region has 13 residues. DNA of the CDR3: TGTGCCAGCAGTTTAGGGGCCAAAAACATTCAGTACTTC. Encoded protein: CASSLGAKNIQYF.

The rearrangement links TRBV7-2 to TRBJ1-4, with D uncertain. Germline lookup yields CDR1 SGHTA and CDR2 FQGNSA. The CDR3 totals 14 residues. V lost 1 base and J lost 7, with 10 bases in between. CDR3 loop: CASSLGSIGEKLFF. The CDR3 DNA follows: TGTGCCAGCAGCTTAGGGTCGATTGGTGAAAAACTGTTTTTT.

This rearrangement joins TRBV19 to TRBJ2-1; 11 nucleotides agree with TRBD2. Germline CDR1 and CDR2: LNHDA and SQIVND (reference sequence). This CDR3 has 17 amino acids. The V segment lost 5 bases and the J segment 7 bases; nucleotides outside the gene matches: 13. The CDR3 DNA follows: TGTGCCAGTAGTCCTCGGGGTAGCGGGAGGGGGTGGAATGAGCAGTTCTTC. Its protein is CASSPRGSGRGWNEQFF.

The V call is TRBV19, the J call TRBJ2-7; a possible D gene is TRBD1 (6 bases). Trimming stripped 7 bases from V and 4 bases from J, with 8 bases between. The CDR3 totals 11 residues. Germline loops: CDR1 LNHDA, CDR2 SQIVND (reference sequence). CDR3 in amino acids: CASKQGYEQYF. DNA for the CDR3: TGTGCCAGTAAGCAGGGGTACGAGCAGTACTTC.

The rearrangement links TRBV21-1 to TRBJ2-2; the D call of TRBD2 is as the table states it, not checked on the DNA. TRBV21-1 is a known pseudogene. This CDR3 is 16 amino acids long. This CDR3 reads CASSELAGGPDGELFF. Written as DNA, the CDR3 is TGTGCCAGCAGCGAACTAGCGGGAGGGCCGGACGGGGAGCTGTTTTTT.

In its sample, this clone was seen once. The CDR3 protein is CASSIGQGVNSPLHF. The CDR3 DNA reads as TGTGCCAGTAGTATCGGACAGGGTGTTAATTCACCCCTCCACTTT. The chain is built from TRBV19 and TRBJ1-6, with 8 bases matching TRBD1. Germline assignment: CDR1 LNHDA and CDR2 SQIVND (reference sequence). The CDR3 runs to 15 residues. V was clipped by 3 bases and J by 6 bases; unmatched bases: 4.

DNA for the CDR3: TGTGCCAGCAGCTTATCACTAGGGGGGGAATACTACGAGCAGTACTTC. Residues: CASSLSLGGEYYEQYF. J is TRBJ2-7 and V is TRBV7-9; D might be TRBD2 (7 bases). Trimming removed 2 bases at V and 3 bases at J, with 17 bases between. This CDR3 is 16 amino acids long. In germline, CDR1 is SEHNR, CDR2 FQNEAQ (reference sequence).